The 2 T cell receptor beta chains below all came from one sample that was sequenced in a study of beta chain features in type 1 diabetes. Study results and limitations: TCRB CDR3s from Type 1 diabetes patients were moderately but significantly shorter in all four CD4+ subsets.

Their target antigens are unknown. Every isolated RNA sample was fully reverse transcribed, so sequencing captured expressed TCRB transcripts. Assay: immunoSEQ multiplex PCR; the TCRdb copy retains only in-frame clones and omits some. In the table there are roughly 700,000 clones, 13% of which are singletons. The sequencing input was naive CD4+ T cells from blood. The receptors come from a man aged 18 to 30 with type 1 diabetes.

The chain combines TRBV4-1 with TRBJ2-7; 11 nucleotides align to TRBD1. Germline V lookup: CDR1 MGHRA, CDR2 YSYEKL. V lost 3 bases and J lost 4; bases outside the gene matches: 5. The CDR3 is 15 residues long. The CDR3 DNA sequence: TGCGCCAGCAGCCACGGACAGGGGGCGAGATACGAGCAGTACTTC. Protein: CASSHGQGARYEQYF.

The V and J genes are TRBV7-8 and TRBJ1-4; D remains unclear. This CDR3 region has 16 residues. Trimming stripped 2 bases from V and 7 bases from J, with 17 bases between. From germline, CDR1 is SGHVS and CDR2 FQNEAQ. CDR3 residues: CASSLSLRSVGEKLFF. As DNA, the CDR3 is TGTGCCAGCAGCTTATCTCTTCGGTCGGTCGGTGAAAAACTGTTTTTT.